The source of this T cell receptor beta chain is a study of shared clonotypes between healthy human individuals. The overall study: Three plates were used per donor for CD4 naive, three for CD4 memory, two for CD8 naive and one for CD8 memory.

TCRdb's table, derived via immunoSEQ multiplex PCR, lists solely in-frame clones and lacks some. The sample lists some 2 million clones; roughly 96% were seen once. Per the germline V gene, CDR1 is SEHNR and CDR2 is FQNEAQ (reference sequence). Trimming stripped 1 base from V and 5 bases from J, with 14 bases between. The CDR3 has 15 amino acids. This TCR derives from a man aged 18 to 29 in good health. The sequenced sample consisted of naive CD4+ T cells sorted from blood. Specified subset: CD45RA+ positively selected. The chain combines TRBV7-9 with TRBJ2-5, with D perhaps assigned TRBD1 or TRBD2 (6 bases each). CDR3 sequence (DNA): TGTGCCAGCAGCTTAGAGGGGGGACAATGGGAGACCCAGTACTTC. It codes for CASSLEGGQWETQYF.